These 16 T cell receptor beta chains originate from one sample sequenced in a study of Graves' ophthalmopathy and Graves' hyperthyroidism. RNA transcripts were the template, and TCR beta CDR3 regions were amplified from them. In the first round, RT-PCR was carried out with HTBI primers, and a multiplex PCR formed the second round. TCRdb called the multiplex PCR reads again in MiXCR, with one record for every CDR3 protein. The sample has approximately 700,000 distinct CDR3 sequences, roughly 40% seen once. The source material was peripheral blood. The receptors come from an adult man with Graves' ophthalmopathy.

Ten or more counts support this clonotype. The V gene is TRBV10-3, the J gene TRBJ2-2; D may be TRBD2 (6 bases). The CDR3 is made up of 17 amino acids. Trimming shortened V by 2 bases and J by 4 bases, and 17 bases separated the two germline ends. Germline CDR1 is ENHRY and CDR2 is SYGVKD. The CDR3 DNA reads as TGTGCCATCAGTGAGGGGTATGGAGGGGCGAGCACCGGGGAGCTGTTTTTT. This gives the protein CAISEGYGGASTGELFF.

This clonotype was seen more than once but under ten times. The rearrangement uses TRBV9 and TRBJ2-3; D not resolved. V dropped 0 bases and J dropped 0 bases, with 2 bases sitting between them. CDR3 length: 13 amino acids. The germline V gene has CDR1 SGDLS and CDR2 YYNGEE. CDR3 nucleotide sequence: TGTGCCAGCAGCGTAGTTAGCACAGATACGCAGTATTTT. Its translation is CASSVVSTDTQYF.

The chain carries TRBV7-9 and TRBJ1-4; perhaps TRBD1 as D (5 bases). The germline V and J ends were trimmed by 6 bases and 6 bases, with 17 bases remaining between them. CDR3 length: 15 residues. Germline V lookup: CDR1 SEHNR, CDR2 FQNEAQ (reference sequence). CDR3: CASSLSIGAYEKLFF. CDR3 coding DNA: TGTGCCAGCAGTTTATCTATCGGGGCATATGAAAAACTGTTTTTT. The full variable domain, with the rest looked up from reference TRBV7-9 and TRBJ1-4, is DTGVSQNPRHKITKRGQNVTFRCDPISEHNRLYWYRQTLGQGPEFLTYFQNEAQLEKSRLLSDRFSAERPKGSFSTLEIQRTEQGDSAMYLCASSLSIGAYEKLFFGSGTQLSVL.

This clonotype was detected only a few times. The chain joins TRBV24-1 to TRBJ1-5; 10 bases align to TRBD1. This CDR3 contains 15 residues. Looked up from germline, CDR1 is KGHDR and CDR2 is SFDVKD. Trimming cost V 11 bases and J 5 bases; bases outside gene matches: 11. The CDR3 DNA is TGTGCCAGCAGCCCCACCGGGACAGGGGATCAGCCCCAGCATTTT. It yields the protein CASSPTGTGDQPQHF.

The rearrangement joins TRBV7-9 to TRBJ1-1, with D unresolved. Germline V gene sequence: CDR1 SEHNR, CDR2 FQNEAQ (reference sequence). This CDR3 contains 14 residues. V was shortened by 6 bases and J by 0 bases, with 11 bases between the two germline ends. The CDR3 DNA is TGTGCCAGCAGATCAGAGTACATGAACACTGAAGCTTTCTTT. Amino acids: CASRSEYMNTEAFF.

CDR3 sequence: CSVQDRGNYGYTF. Here the CDR3 DNA reads TGCAGTGTTCAGGACAGGGGGAACTATGGCTACACCTTC. V usage is TRBV20-1 and J usage is TRBJ1-2; 10 bases are shared with TRBD1. This CDR3 is built from 13 residues. With 7 bases clipped from V and 2 bases from J, the junction kept 4 bases outside the gene matches. CDR1 is DFQATT and CDR2 is SNEGSKA in the germline V gene (reference sequence).

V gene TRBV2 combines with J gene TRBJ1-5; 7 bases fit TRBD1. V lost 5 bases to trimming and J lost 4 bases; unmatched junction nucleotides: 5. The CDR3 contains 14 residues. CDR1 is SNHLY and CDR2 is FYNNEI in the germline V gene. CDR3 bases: TGTGCCAGCAGTCAATTGACAGGGAATCAGCCCCAGCATTTT. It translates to CASSQLTGNQPQHF.

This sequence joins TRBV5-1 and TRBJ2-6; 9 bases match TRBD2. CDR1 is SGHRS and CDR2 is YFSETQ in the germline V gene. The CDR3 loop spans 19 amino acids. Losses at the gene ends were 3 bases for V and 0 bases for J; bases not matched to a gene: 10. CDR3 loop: CASSSIAGETSSGANVLTF. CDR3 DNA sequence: TGCGCCAGCAGCTCAATAGCGGGAGAGACTTCCTCTGGGGCCAACGTCCTGACTTTC.

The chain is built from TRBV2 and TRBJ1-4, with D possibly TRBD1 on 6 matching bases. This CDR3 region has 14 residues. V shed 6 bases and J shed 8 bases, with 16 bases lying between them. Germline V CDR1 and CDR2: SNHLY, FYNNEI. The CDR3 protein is CASSRHREGEKLFF. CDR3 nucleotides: TGTGCCAGCAGCCGGCACAGGGAGGGGGAAAAACTGTTTTTT.

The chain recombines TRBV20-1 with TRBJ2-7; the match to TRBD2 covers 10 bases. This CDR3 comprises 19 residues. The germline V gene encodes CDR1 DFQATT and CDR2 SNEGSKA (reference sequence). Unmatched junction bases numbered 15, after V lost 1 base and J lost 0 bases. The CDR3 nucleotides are TGCAGTGCTAGAGGGCCCCACCGTGGAGCTAGCGGGAGCTCCTACGAGCAGTACTTC. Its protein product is CSARGPHRGASGSSYEQYF.

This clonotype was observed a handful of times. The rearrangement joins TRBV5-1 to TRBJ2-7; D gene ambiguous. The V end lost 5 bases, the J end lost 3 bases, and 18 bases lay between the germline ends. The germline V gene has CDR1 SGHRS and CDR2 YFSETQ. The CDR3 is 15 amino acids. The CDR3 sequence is CASSQSLGGNYEQYF. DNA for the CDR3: TGCGCCAGCAGTCAGTCCTTGGGTGGGAACTACGAGCAGTACTTC.

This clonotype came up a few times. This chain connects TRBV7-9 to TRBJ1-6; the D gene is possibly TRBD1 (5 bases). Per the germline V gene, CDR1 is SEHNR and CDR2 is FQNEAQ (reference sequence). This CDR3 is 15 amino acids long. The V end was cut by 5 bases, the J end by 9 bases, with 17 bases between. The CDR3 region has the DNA TGTGCCAGCAGCGGCGACGGGGCGCGGGGTTCACCCCTCCACTTT. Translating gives CASSGDGARGSPLHF.

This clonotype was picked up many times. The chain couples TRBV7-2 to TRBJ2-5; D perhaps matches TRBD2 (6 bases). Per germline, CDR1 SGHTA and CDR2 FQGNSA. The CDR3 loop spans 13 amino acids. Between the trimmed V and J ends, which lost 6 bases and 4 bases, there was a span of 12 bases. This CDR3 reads CASRRGSVETQYF. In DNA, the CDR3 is TGTGCCAGCAGGCGGGGTAGCGTAGAGACCCAGTACTTC.

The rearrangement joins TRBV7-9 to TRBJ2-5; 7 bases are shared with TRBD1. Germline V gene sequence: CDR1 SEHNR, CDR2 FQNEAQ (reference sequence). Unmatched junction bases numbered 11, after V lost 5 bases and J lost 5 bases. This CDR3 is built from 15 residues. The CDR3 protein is CASSPPGQLVETQYF. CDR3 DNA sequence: TGTGCCAGCAGCCCACCGGGACAGTTAGTTGAGACCCAGTACTTC.

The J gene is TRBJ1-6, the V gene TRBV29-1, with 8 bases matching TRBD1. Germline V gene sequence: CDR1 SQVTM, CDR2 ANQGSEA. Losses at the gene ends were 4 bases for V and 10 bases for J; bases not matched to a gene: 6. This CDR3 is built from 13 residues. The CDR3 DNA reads TGCAGCGTTGGAGGACAGGGTGGCTCACCCCTCCACTTT. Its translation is CSVGGQGGSPLHF.

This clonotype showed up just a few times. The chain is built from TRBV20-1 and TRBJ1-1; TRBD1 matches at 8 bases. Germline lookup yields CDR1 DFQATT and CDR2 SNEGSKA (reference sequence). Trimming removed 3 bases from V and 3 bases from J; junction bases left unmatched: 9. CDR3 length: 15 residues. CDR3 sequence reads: CSARSTGAGDTEAFF. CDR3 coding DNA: TGCAGTGCTAGGTCGACAGGGGCCGGGGACACTGAAGCTTTCTTT.